One and the same sample provided the 10 T cell receptor beta chains below, sequenced in a study of Graves' ophthalmopathy and Graves' hyperthyroidism. Amplification from RNA transcripts yielded the TCR beta CDR3 regions. An initial RT-PCR round employing HTBI primers preceded a second-round multiplex PCR. MiXCR was run by TCRdb on the multiplex PCR reads, yielding one entry per CDR3 protein. The sample holds about 700,000 distinct CDR3 sequences, around 40% seen once. The sequencing input was peripheral blood. These receptors were taken from an adult man with Graves' ophthalmopathy.

This chain joins TRBV20-1 and TRBJ1-2, with 11 nucleotides matching TRBD1. This CDR3 spans 13 amino acids. Germline V lookup: CDR1 DFQATT, CDR2 SNEGSKA (reference sequence). With V trimmed by 3 bases and J by 8 bases, 5 bases remained unmatched. The CDR3 spells CSARRTGGRGYTF. CDR3 nucleotides: TGCAGTGCTAGGAGGACAGGGGGCCGAGGCTACACCTTC.

This clonotype has ten or more counts. V gene TRBV29-1 combines with J gene TRBJ1-1; D remains unclear. Germline V lookup: CDR1 SQVTM, CDR2 ANQGSEA. V lost 4 bases, J lost 4 bases, and 7 bases lay in between. The CDR3 runs to 11 residues. The CDR3 nucleotides are TGCAGCGTTGTAACAGCCACTGAAGCTTTCTTT. Amino acid sequence: CSVVTATEAFF.

Many counts were recorded for this clonotype. V gene TRBV6-6 combines with J gene TRBJ2-5, with 8 bases that match TRBD2. This CDR3 is built from 15 residues. Germline loops: CDR1 MNHNY, CDR2 SVGAGI (reference sequence). Trimming at V came to 0 bases and at J to 5 bases, leaving 5 bases not matched to a gene. The CDR3 loop is CASSYSSSGVETQYF. The CDR3 bases are TGTGCCAGCAGTTACTCTAGTAGCGGGGTGGAGACCCAGTACTTC.

Ten or more counts support this clonotype. This chain links TRBV12-3 or TRBV12-4 with TRBJ1-1; D possibly corresponds to TRBD1 (6 bases). Trimming cost V 5 bases and J 7 bases, with 11 bases left between them. The CDR3 sequence is 12 residues long. The CDR3 DNA sequence: TGTGCCAGCAGTGGACAGCTTAGTGAAGCTTTCTTT. Its translation is CASSGQLSEAFF.

The chain joins TRBV10-2 to TRBJ1-5; the D gene is possibly TRBD1 (5 bases). Germline V lookup: CDR1 WSHSY, CDR2 SAAADI. This CDR3 has 12 residues. V shed 6 bases and J shed 7 bases, with 10 bases lying between them. The CDR3 nucleotides are TGCGCCAGCAGCGGGGGGTGGCAGCCCCAGCATTTT. As protein: CASSGGWQPQHF.

This chain uses TRBV20-1 with TRBJ1-2; TRBD1 agrees at 9 bases. The CDR3 covers 14 residues. Germline V gene data show CDR1 as DFQATT and CDR2 as SNEGSKA (reference sequence). V was clipped by 3 bases and J by 4 bases; unmatched bases: 6. The CDR3 loop reads CSASVTGGSYGYTF. CDR3 nucleotides: TGCAGTGCTAGTGTGACAGGGGGTTCCTATGGCTACACCTTC.

The table lists this clonotype with many counts. The CDR3 protein is CATSDGGYSNQPQHF. In DNA, the CDR3 is TGTGCCACCAGTGATGGAGGATATAGCAATCAGCCCCAGCATTTT. The rearrangement links TRBV24-1 to TRBJ1-5, with no clear D. Germline V lookup: CDR1 KGHDR, CDR2 SFDVKD. The length of the CDR3 is 15 residues. Trimming left V 3 bases short and J 0 bases short, with 8 bases between.

The V gene is TRBV14, the J gene TRBJ2-5; 9 bases are shared with TRBD1. This CDR3 is built from 16 residues. V lost 5 bases and J lost 3; bases outside the gene matches: 10. The V gene's germline CDR1 is SGHDN and CDR2 FVKESK. The DNA of the CDR3 is TGTGCCAGCAGCAACCCCCGGGACAGGGTGGAAGAGACCCAGTACTTC. Its translation is CASSNPRDRVEETQYF. The full variable domain, in which reference TRBV14 and TRBJ2-5 provide the parts outside the CDR3, is EAGVTQFPSHSVIEKGQTVTLRCDPISGHDNLYWYRRVMGKEIKFLLHFVKESKQDESGMPNNRFLAERTGGTYSTLKVQPAELEDSGVYFCASSNPRDRVEETQYFGPGTRLLVL.

This clonotype was recorded at least ten times. The rearrangement joins TRBV7-6 to TRBJ1-2; a weak D match, TRBD1 (5 bases). The CDR3 is made up of 14 amino acids. Looked up from germline, CDR1 is SGHVS and CDR2 is FNYEAQ. V gave up 1 base and J gave up 8 bases, with 14 bases separating them. CDR3 nucleotides: TGTGCCAGCAGCTTAGAGGCGGCAGGGTCGGGCTACACCTTC. Its protein is CASSLEAAGSGYTF.

This clonotype came up many times. The rearrangement uses TRBV7-9 and TRBJ2-5; D is possibly TRBD1 (5 bases). The CDR3 is 15 amino acids. The germline gives CDR1 SEHNR, CDR2 FQNEAQ (reference sequence). V lost 5 bases and J lost 2, with 15 bases in between. The CDR3 region has the DNA TGTGCCAGCAGCAAAGGGTCCAGGGATCAAGAGACCCAGTACTTC. Translating it yields CASSKGSRDQETQYF.